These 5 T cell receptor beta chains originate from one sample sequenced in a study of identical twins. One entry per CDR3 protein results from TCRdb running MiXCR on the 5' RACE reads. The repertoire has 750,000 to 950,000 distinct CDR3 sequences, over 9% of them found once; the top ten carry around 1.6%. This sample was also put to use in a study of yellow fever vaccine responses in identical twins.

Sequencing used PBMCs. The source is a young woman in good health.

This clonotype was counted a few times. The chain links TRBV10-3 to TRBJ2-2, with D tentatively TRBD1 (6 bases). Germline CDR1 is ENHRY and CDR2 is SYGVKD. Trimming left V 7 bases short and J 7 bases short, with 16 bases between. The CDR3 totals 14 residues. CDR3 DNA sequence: TGTGCCATCACCGGGACACCCGTCGGCGGGGAGCTGTTTTTT. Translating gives CAITGTPVGGELFF.

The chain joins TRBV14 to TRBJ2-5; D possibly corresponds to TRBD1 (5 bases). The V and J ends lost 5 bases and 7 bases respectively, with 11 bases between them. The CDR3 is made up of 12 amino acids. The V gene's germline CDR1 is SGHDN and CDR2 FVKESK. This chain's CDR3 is CASSGQGRTQYF. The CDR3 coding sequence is TGTGCCAGCAGCGGGCAGGGAAGGACCCAGTACTTC.

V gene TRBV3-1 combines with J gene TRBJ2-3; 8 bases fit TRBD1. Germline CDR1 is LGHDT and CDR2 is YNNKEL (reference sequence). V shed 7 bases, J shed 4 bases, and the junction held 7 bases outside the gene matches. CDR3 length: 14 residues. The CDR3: CASKDRVNSDTQYF. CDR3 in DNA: TGTGCCAGCAAGGACAGGGTGAACTCAGATACGCAGTATTTT.

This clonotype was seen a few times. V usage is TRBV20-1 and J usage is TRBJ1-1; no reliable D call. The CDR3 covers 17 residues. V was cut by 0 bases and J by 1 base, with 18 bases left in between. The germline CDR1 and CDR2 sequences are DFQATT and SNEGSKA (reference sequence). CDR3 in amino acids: CSARDKARWITNTEAFF. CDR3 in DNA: TGCAGTGCTAGAGATAAGGCTAGATGGATTACGAACACTGAAGCTTTCTTT.

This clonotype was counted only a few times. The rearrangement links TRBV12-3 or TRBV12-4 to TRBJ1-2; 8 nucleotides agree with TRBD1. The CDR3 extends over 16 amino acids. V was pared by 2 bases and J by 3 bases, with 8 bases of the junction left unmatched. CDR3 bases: TGTGCCAGCAGTTTACGGGTTGGGACAGGACACTATGGCTACACCTTC. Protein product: CASSLRVGTGHYGYTF.